This TCR beta chain came from a study of blood T cell repertoires in COVID-19 (TCRdb year 2020). Describing the broader study: Samples from collaborators originated in the United States, Italy and Spain and spanned both the acute and convalescent phases of COVID-19. The material from the prospective study consisted of cDNA or gDNA derived from T cells, B-cell-depleted T cells, or PBMCs. The dataset comprised deeply sampled blood TCRbeta repertoires from subjects exposed to, actively infected with, or recovered from COVID-19. The repertoires were made available in a free public database intended to serve as a resource for research on the immune response to SARS-CoV-2. Samples were obtained from the ongoing ImmuneRACE study (first 160 participants) and from 1,254 subjects provided by 6 global collaborators. The sample metadata nearly always contained a de-identified subject ID, COVID-19 status, age in years and sex. Where available, HLA class I and class II types were obtained from metadata supplied by the sample provider rather than from assay-based typing. Points the paper makes about the study in general: Clinical and demographic metadata were provided uncurated, with the amount varying by source and participant.

Whole blood was collected in K2EDTA tubes by collaborating institutions according to the institutions' own protocols. For TCRbeta analysis, collaborators shipped samples in one of three forms: frozen whole blood, isolated PBMCs, or DNA extracted from either of those sample types. The germline ends are 18 bases apart after V is trimmed by 4 bases and J by 1 base. Reading the germline V gene gives CDR1 SGDLS and CDR2 YYNGEE. Including the terminal cysteine and phenylalanine, the CDR3 comprises 17 residues. Solely the CDR3 DNA is kept, with 51 bases framed from the first base. TCRbeta CDR3 regions were amplified from genomic DNA by means of the immunoSEQ Assay, a bias-controlled multiplex PCR. Per the source publication's procedure: The number of nucleated cells in each sample was estimated by amplification of reference gene primers within the assay. To quantify the absolute abundance of each unique TCRbeta CDR3 rearrangement, sequence reads were collapsed and filtered. Productive Simpson clonality was computed per sample as the square root of Simpson's diversity index over productive rearrangements. The source is immuneACCESS, and TCRdb retained only in-frame sequences with V and J called. Part of the clones is not carried over; for the studies checked, unresolved V genes explain less than half of this, and the remainder is unexplained. V, J and clone size are taken as reported in that table, and D and trimming were inferred from the DNA itself. The sample table records some 70,000 clones; about 86% of these occur just once. The ten largest clones add up to about 1.5% of the sample.

Worth noting for this clone: Its target antigen remains unknown. The record has no base qualities; no much larger clone is one base away.

The V and J genes are TRBV9 and TRBJ2-1; D gene: possibly TRBD2, on 5 matching bases. This sequence was found in a woman between 55 and 75 years old with acute or convalescent COVID-19. The specimen sequenced was peripheral blood. This receptor has the CDR3 CASSPTPSPRSYNEQFF. The DNA sequence is TGTGCCAGCAGCCCTACCCCTAGCCCCCGGTCCTACAATGAGCAGTTCTTC.